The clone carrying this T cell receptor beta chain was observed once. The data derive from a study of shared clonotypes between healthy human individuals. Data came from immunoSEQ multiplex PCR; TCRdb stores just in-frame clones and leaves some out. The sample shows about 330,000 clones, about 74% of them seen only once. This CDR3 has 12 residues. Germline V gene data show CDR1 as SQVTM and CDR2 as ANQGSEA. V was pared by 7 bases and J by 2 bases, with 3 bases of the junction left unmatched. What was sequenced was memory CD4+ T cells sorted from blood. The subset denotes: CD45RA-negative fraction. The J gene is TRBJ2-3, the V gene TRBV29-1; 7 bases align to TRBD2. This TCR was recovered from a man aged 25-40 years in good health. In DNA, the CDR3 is TGCAGCGGCCGGGAGGCCACAGATACGCAGTATTTT. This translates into CSGREATDTQYF.